This note documents a single TCR beta chain sequence. Trimming took off 3 bases at V and 2 bases at J, with 14 bases between the two ends. Germline V gene sequence: CDR1 MNHNS, CDR2 SASEGT. The CDR3 spans 16 residues. The sample originates from a study of shared clonotypes between healthy human individuals. Study information: Each donor contributed plates that comprised three CD4 naive, three CD4 memory, two CD8 naive and one CD8 memory.

Only in-frame clones appear in the TCRdb table, and some are missing; sequencing was by immunoSEQ multiplex PCR. This table holds hundreds of thousands of clones, under 80% found once. Sample: memory CD4+ T cells sorted from blood. Subset reported: CD45RA-negative fraction. This chain joins TRBV6-1 and TRBJ1-5; D might be TRBD1 (6 bases). The clonotype was recovered from a woman under 40 in good health. The CDR3 DNA reads TGTGCCAGCAGTGATTTCAGGGGAGGCGGCAATCAGCCCCAGCATTTT. The encoded protein is CASSDFRGGGNQPQHF.